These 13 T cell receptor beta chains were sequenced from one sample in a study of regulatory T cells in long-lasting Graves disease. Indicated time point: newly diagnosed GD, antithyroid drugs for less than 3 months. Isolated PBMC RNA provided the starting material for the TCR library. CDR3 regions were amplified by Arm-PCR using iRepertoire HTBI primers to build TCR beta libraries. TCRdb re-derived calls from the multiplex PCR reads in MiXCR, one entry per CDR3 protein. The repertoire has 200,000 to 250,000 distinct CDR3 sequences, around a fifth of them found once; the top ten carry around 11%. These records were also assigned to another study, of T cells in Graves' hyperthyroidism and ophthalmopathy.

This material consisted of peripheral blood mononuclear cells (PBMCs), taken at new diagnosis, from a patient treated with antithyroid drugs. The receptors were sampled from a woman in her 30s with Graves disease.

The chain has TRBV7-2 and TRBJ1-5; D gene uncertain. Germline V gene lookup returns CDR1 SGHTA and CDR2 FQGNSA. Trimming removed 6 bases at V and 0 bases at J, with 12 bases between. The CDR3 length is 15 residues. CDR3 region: CASRLAVGSNQPQHF. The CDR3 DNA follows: TGTGCCAGCAGACTAGCAGTGGGTAGCAATCAGCCCCAGCATTTT. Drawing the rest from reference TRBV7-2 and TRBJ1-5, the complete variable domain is GAGVSQSPSNKVTEKGKDVELRCDPISGHTALYWYRQSLGQGLEFLIYFQGNSAPDKSGLPSDRFSAERTGGSVSTLTIQRTQQEDSAVYLCASRLAVGSNQPQHFGDGTRLSIL.

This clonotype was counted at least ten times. In nucleotides, the CDR3 is TGCAGTGCTAGAGCGAGGGCAGGGGAGACCGGGGAGCTGTTTTTT. Its translation: CSARARAGETGELFF. The gene calls are TRBV20-1 and TRBJ2-2, with a weak D call TRBD1 (6 bases). Per the germline V gene, CDR1 is DFQATT and CDR2 is SNEGSKA (reference sequence). The CDR3 consists of 15 residues. Trimming stripped 1 base from V and 5 bases from J, with 14 bases between.

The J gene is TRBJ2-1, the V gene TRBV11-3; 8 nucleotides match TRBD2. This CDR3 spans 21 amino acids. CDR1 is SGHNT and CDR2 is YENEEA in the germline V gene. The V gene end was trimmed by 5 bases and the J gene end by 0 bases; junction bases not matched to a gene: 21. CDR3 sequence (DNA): TGTGCCAGCAGCCCCCGGGGAACTAGCGGAGCTAACCCGAGCTCCTACAATGAGCAGTTCTTC. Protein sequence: CASSPRGTSGANPSSYNEQFF.

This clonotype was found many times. This CDR3 reads CASGGGPYEQYF. The CDR3 DNA follows: TGTGCCTCTGGCGGAGGTCCCTACGAGCAGTACTTC. The rearrangement uses TRBV19 and TRBJ2-7; D is possibly TRBD2 (5 bases). This CDR3 has 12 amino acids. Trimming took 11 bases from V and 2 from J, leaving 13 bases between them. Germline CDR1 reads LNHDA; CDR2 reads SQIVND (reference sequence).

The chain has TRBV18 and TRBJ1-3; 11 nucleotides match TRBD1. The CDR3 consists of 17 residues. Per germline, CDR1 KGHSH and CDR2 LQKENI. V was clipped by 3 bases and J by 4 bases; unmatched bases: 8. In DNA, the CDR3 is TGTGCCAGCTCACCGCCGGACAGGGGGCACGTCGGAAACACCATATATTTT. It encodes CASSPPDRGHVGNTIYF.

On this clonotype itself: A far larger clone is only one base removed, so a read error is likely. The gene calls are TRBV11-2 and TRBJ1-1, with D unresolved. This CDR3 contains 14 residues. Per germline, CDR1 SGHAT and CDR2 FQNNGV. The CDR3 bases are TGTGCCAGCAGTCCAGGCACCATGAACACTGAAGCTTTGTTT. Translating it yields CASSPGTMNTEALF.

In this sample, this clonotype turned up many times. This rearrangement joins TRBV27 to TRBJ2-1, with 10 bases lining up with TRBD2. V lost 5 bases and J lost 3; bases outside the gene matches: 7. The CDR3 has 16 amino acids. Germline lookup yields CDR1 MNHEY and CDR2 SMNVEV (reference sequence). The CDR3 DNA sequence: TGTGCCAGCAGTGGACTAGCGGCCCCCGACTACAATGAGCAGTTCTTC. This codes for CASSGLAAPDYNEQFF.

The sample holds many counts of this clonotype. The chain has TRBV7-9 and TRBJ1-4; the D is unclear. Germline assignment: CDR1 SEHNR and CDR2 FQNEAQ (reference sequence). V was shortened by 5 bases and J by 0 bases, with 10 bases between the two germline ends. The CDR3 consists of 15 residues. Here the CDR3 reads CASSVGSTTNEKLFF. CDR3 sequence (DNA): TGTGCCAGCAGCGTAGGGTCTACAACTAATGAAAAACTGTTTTTT.

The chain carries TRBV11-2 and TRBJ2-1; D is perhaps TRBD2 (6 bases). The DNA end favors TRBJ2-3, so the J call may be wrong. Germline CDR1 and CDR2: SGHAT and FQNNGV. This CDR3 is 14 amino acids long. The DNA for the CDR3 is TGTGCCAGCAAAGGAGGGAATGGAGTAGATACGCAGTATTTT. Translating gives CASKGGNGVDTQYF.

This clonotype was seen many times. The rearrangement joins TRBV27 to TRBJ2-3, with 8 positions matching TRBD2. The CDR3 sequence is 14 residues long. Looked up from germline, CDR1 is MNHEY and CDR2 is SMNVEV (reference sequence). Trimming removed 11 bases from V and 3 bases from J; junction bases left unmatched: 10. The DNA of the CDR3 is TGTGCCTTAGTTGTGACTAGCGTGACAGATACGCAGTATTTT. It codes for CALVVTSVTDTQYF.

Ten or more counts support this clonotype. The CDR3 region has the DNA TGTGCCAGTAGTCAGGGGAAAAGCTCCTACAATGAGCAGTTCTTC. The encoded protein is CASSQGKSSYNEQFF. The chain is built from TRBV19 and TRBJ2-1; the D gene is possibly TRBD1 (6 bases). The germline V and J ends were trimmed by 5 bases and 0 bases, with 11 bases remaining between them. From germline, CDR1 is LNHDA and CDR2 SQIVND (reference sequence). The CDR3 consists of 15 residues. Full variable domain (outside the CDR3, taken from reference TRBV19 and TRBJ2-1): DGGITQSPKYLFRKEGQNVTLSCEQNLNHDAMYWYRQDPGQGLRLIYYSQIVNDFQKGDIAEGYSVSREKKESFPLTVTSAQKNPTAFYLCASSQGKSSYNEQFFGPGTRLTVL.

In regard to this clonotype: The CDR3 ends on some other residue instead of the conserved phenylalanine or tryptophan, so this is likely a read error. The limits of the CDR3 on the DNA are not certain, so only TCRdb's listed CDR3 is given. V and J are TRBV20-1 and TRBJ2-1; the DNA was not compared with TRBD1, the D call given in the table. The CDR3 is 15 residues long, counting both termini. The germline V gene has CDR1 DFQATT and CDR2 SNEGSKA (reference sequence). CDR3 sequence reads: CSATILEGGRNEHFL.

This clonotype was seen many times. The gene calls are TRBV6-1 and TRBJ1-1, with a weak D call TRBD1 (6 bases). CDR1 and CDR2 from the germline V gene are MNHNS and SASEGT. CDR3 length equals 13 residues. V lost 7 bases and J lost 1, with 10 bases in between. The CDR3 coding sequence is TGTGCCAGCAAGGACAGTCCGAACACTGAAGCTTTCTTT. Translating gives CASKDSPNTEAFF.